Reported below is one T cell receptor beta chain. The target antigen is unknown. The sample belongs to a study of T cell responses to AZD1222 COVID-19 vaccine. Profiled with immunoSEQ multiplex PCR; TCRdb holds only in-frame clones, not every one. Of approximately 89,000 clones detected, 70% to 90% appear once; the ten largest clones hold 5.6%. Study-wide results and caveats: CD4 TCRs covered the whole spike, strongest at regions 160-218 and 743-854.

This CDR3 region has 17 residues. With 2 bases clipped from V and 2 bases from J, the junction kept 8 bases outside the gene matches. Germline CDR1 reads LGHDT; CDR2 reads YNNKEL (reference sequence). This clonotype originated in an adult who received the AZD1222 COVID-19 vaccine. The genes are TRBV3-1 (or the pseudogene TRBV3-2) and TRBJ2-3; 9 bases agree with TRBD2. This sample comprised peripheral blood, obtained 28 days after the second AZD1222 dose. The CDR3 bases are TGTGCCAGCAGCCAAAGCAGCGGGGGGTCCCACACAGATACGCAGTATTTT. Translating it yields CASSQSSGGSHTDTQYF.